The entry below gives a single T cell receptor (beta chain) sequence along with its context. Its antigen remains unidentified. This CDR3 contains 15 residues. With 3 bases removed from V and 4 bases from J, the gap between germline ends came to 16 bases. Germline CDR1 and CDR2: SGHRS and YFSETQ. These data come from a study of cytomegalovirus exposure and HLA in healthy donors. The overall study: In a later analysis, it was reported that the 120 validation repertoires had been produced on the same platform as the 700 or so repertoires belonging to the first cohort.

The data were produced by immunoSEQ multiplex PCR, yet TCRdb's version contains in-frame clones alone and is incomplete. The sample includes around 250,000 clones, nearly 90% seen only once; the top ten take roughly 0.38%. Study-wide results and caveats: Subsequent analysis of the 100 to 150 validation repertoires found a tendency for first-cohort TCR clusters to co-occur. Reports credit the classifier with highly specific, highly sensitive diagnosis of cytomegalovirus status. Some TCR beta chains (164 of them) were listed as cytomegalovirus-associated.

This receptor was obtained from a woman between 18 and 29 years old in good health and CMV-seronegative. Sequenced: PBMCs. The J gene is TRBJ2-5, the V gene TRBV5-1, with D perhaps matching TRBD2 (6 bases). The CDR3 spells CASSYGGAAGETQYF. CDR3 bases: TGCGCCAGCAGCTACGGAGGGGCTGCTGGAGAGACCCAGTACTTC.